A single sample is the source of the 2 T cell receptor beta chains below, sequenced in a study of CD8+CD57+ T cells in acquired aplastic anemia. The use of genomic DNA as template underpinned the TCR beta VDJ and CDR3 profiling. TCRdb fed the reads into MiXCR, producing one record per CDR3 protein. The sample contains about 120,000 distinct CDR3 sequences, about 50% of which appear only once. Previously, flow cytometry had revealed CD8+CD57+ cell expansion in the patients chosen for sequencing. Sequencing input: sorted CD4+, CD8+, or CD8+CD57+ T cells (not recorded which) from PBMCs. Receptor source: a human donor with aplastic anemia.

The genes are TRBV4-1 and TRBJ2-1; 9 nucleotides line up with TRBD1. V was pared by 6 bases and J by 7 bases, with 10 bases of the junction left unmatched. From germline, CDR1 is MGHRA and CDR2 YSYEKL. CDR3 length: 15 amino acids. The chain's CDR3 is CASSTSGTGYNEQFF. The CDR3 DNA is TGCGCCAGCAGTACGTCCGGGACAGGGTATAATGAGCAGTTCTTC.

Only one count was recorded for this clonotype. The chain carries TRBV25-1 and TRBJ1-1, with D tentatively TRBD1 (6 bases). V was pared by 4 bases and J by 11 bases, with 14 bases between. CDR3 length: 12 residues. The germline CDR1 and CDR2 sequences are MGHDK and SYGVNS. This CDR3 is CASSVLQGSAFF. As DNA, the CDR3 is TGTGCCAGCAGTGTTTTACAGGGTTCTGCTTTCTTT.